This TCR beta chain stems from a study of blood T cell repertoires in COVID-19. Study summary: The United States, Italy and Spain supplied acute and convalescent COVID-19 samples.

The germline V gene has CDR1 KGHSH and CDR2 LQKENI. This CDR3 comprises 16 residues. V trimming: 0 bases; J trimming: 5 bases; junction bases outside the gene matches: 7. The repertoire was sequenced with immunoSEQ multiplex PCR; TCRdb's copy has only in-frame clones and lacks some. The data contain approximately 81,000 clones, roughly 89% of them seen just once; the ten biggest clones take up around 1%. Sequenced material: PBMCs or T cells enriched from blood (not recorded which). The chain is built from TRBV18 and TRBJ2-7; 10 positions agree with TRBD2. The TCR sequence derives from a woman aged 45-59 years with acute COVID-19. The CDR3 reads CASSPPASGRGDEQYF. In DNA, the CDR3 is TGTGCCAGCTCACCACCCGCTAGCGGGAGAGGCGACGAGCAGTACTTC.